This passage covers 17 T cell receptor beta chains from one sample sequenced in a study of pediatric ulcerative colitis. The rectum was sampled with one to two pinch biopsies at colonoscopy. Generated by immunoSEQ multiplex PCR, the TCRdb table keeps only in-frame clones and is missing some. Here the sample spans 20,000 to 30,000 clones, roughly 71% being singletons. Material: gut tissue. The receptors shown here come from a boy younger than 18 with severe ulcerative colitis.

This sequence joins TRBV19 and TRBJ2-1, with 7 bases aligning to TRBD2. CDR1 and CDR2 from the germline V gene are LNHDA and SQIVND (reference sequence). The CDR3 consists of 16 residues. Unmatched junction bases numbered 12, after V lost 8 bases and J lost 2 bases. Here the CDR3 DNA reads TGTGCCAGTTTCTCTTTGGGGAGGGAGGCCTACAATGAGCAGTTCTTC. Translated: CASFSLGREAYNEQFF.

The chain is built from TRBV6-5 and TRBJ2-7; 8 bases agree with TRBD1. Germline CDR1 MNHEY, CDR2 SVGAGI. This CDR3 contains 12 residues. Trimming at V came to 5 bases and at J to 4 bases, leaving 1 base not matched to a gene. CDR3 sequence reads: CASSRQGYEQYF. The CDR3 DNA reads TGTGCCAGCAGTCGACAGGGGTACGAGCAGTACTTC.

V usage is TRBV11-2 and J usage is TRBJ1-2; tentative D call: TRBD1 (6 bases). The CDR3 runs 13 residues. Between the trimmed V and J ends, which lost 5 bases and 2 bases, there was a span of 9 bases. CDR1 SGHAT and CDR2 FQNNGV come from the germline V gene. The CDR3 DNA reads TGTGCCAGCAGCACTCAGGGGAACTATGGCTACACCTTC. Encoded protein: CASSTQGNYGYTF.

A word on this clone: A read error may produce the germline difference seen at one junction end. The CDR3 DNA reads as TGTGCTAGCAGTCGGGGACGAGACTCCTACGAGCAGTACTTC. It encodes CASSRGRDSYEQYF. The chain links TRBV7-7 to TRBJ2-7; the D gene could be TRBD1 or TRBD2 (5 bases each). CDR1 is SSHAT and CDR2 is FNYEAQ in the germline V gene (reference sequence). The CDR3 consists of 14 residues.

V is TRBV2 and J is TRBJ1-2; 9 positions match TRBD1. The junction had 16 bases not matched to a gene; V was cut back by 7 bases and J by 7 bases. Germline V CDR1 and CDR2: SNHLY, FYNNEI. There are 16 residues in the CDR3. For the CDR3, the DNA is TGTGCCAGCACCCTCCCCTGGGGGGACAGGGAGGCTGGCTACACCTTC. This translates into CASTLPWGDREAGYTF.

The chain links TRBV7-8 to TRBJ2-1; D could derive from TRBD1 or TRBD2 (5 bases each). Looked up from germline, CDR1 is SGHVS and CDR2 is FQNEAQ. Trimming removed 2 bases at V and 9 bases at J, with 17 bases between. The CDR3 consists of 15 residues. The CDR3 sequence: CASSLSGGEYAEQFF. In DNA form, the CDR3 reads TGTGCCAGCAGCTTAAGTGGGGGAGAGTATGCTGAGCAGTTCTTC.

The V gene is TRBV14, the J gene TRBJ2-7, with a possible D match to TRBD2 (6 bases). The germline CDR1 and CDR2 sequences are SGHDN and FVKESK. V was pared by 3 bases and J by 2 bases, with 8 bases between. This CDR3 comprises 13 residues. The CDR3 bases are TGTGCCAGCAGCCACCCGGGAGCCTACGAGCAGTACTTC. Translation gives CASSHPGAYEQYF.

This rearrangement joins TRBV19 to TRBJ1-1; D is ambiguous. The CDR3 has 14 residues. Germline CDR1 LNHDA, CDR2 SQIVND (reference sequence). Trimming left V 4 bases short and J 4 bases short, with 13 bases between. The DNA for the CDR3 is TGTGCCAGTAGTACGTTAACTGTGAGCACTGAAGCTTTCTTT. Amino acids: CASSTLTVSTEAFF.

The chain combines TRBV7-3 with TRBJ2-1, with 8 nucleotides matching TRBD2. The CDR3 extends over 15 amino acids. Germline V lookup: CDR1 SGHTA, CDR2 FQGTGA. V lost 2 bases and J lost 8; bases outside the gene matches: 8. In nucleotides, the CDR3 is TGTGCCAGCAGCTTAGGTCTACTAGCGGTGGATGAGCAGTTCTTC. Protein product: CASSLGLLAVDEQFF.

The CDR3 loop reads CASRDTSKGPDTQYF. The CDR3 bases are TGTGCCAGCAGAGATACTAGCAAAGGGCCAGATACGCAGTATTTT. The chain links TRBV2 to TRBJ2-3; perhaps TRBD2 as D (6 bases). The CDR3 has 15 residues. V was pared by 6 bases and J by 4 bases, with 17 bases between. The V gene's germline CDR1 is SNHLY and CDR2 FYNNEI.

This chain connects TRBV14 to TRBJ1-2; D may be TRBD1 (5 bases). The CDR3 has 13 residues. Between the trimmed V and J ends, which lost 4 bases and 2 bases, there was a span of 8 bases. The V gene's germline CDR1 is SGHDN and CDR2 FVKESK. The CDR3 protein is CASSPGLNYGYTF. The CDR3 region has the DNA TGTGCCAGCAGCCCGGGACTCAACTATGGCTACACCTTC.

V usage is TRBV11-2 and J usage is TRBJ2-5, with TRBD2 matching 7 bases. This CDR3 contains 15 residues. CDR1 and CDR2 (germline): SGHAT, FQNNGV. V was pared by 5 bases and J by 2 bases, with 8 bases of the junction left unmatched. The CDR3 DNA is TGTGCCAGCAGCGTTTTAGCGGGCCCACAAGAGACCCAGTACTTC. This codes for CASSVLAGPQETQYF.

CDR3 DNA: TGTGCCAGCAGCTTAGATTTACTAGCGGGATATGAGCAGTTCTTC. This encodes CASSLDLLAGYEQFF. The genes are TRBV11-2 and TRBJ2-1, with 10 nucleotides matching TRBD2. Trimming took 0 bases from V and 8 from J; bases not matched to a gene: 4. This CDR3 spans 15 amino acids. Germline loops: CDR1 SGHAT, CDR2 FQNNGV.

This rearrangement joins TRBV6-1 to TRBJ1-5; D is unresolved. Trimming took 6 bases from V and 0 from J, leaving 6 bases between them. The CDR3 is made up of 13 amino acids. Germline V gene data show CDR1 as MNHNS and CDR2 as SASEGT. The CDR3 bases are TGTGCCAGCAGGTCCTATAGCAATCAGCCCCAGCATTTT. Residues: CASRSYSNQPQHF.

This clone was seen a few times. CDR3 in amino acids: CASSIGLAGNEQFF. CDR3 coding DNA: TGTGCCAGTAGTATTGGACTAGCGGGCAATGAGCAGTTCTTC. This sequence joins TRBV19 and TRBJ2-1; 11 bases map to TRBD2. CDR3 size: 14 residues. The J segment lost 6 bases and the V segment lost 3 bases, leaving 1 base of the junction unmatched. Germline V gene data show CDR1 as LNHDA and CDR2 as SQIVND (reference sequence). Variable domain in full (rest from reference TRBV19 and TRBJ2-1): DGGITQSPKYLFRKEGQNVTLSCEQNLNHDAMYWYRQDPGQGLRLIYYSQIVNDFQKGDIAEGYSVSREKKESFPLTVTSAQKNPTAFYLCASSIGLAGNEQFFGPGTRLTVL.

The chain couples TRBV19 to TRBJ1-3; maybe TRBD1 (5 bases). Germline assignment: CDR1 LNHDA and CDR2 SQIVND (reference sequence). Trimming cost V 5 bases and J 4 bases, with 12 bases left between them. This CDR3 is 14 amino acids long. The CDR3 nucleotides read TGTGCCAGTAGTGTCCAGGGTGCCGGAAACACCATATATTTT. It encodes CASSVQGAGNTIYF.

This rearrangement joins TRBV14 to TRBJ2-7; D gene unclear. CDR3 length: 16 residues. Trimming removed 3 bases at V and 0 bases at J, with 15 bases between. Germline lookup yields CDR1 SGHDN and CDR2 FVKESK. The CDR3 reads CASSHWVGVSSYEQYF. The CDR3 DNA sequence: TGTGCCAGCAGCCATTGGGTGGGCGTAAGCTCCTACGAGCAGTACTTC. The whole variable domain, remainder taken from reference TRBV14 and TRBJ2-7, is EAGVTQFPSHSVIEKGQTVTLRCDPISGHDNLYWYRRVMGKEIKFLLHFVKESKQDESGMPNNRFLAERTGGTYSTLKVQPAELEDSGVYFCASSHWVGVSSYEQYFGPGTRLTVT.